The 23 T cell receptor beta chains reported below all come from one sample, sequenced in a study of cytomegalovirus exposure and HLA in healthy donors. 60 Vbeta and 13 Jbeta primers were used in PCR. Assay used: immunoSEQ multiplex PCR; TCRdb lists only in-frame clones, some missing. The sample holds approximately 150,000 clones, over 60% seen once. What was sequenced was PBMCs. All receptors come from a woman in her thirties in good health and CMV-seropositive.

V is TRBV5-1 and J is TRBJ1-2; TRBD1 agrees at 9 bases. V gave up 4 bases and J gave up 6 bases; unmatched junction bases: 4. The germline V gene encodes CDR1 SGHRS and CDR2 YFSETQ. The CDR3 extends over 13 amino acids. CDR3 DNA: TGCGCCAGCAGCATCCGGGACAGGGATGGCTACACCTTC. Translation gives CASSIRDRDGYTF.

V is TRBV27 and J is TRBJ2-6; D is ambiguous. V was clipped by 8 bases and J by 0 bases, with 8 bases between them. The CDR3 covers 14 residues. Germline V gives CDR1 MNHEY, CDR2 SMNVEV (reference sequence). The CDR3 nucleotides are TGTGCCAGCTCACAGAGCTCTGGGGCCAACGTCCTGACTTTC. Protein product: CASSQSSGANVLTF.

V and J are TRBV10-3 and TRBJ2-6, with 7 positions matching TRBD1. The germline gives CDR1 ENHRY, CDR2 SYGVKD. The CDR3 is 18 residues long. V was clipped by 0 bases and J by 1 base; unmatched bases: 6. DNA for the CDR3: TGTGCCATCAGTGAGTCGAGACAGGGAGCTTCTGGGGCCAACGTCCTGACTTTC. Amino acid sequence: CAISESRQGASGANVLTF.

V usage is TRBV10-3 and J usage is TRBJ2-7, with D uncertain. The germline V and J ends were trimmed by 5 bases and 0 bases, with 14 bases remaining between them. CDR3 length: 15 amino acids. Germline V lookup: CDR1 ENHRY, CDR2 SYGVKD. CDR3: CAISLSTGYSYEQYF. CDR3 DNA: TGTGCCATCAGTCTATCGACGGGTTACTCCTACGAGCAGTACTTC.

The chain uses TRBV4-2 and TRBJ1-4; D is uncertain. Trimming cost V 4 bases and J 3 bases, with 12 bases left between them. This CDR3 is built from 15 residues. Germline V gives CDR1 LGHNA, CDR2 YNFKEQ. The CDR3 nucleotides read TGTGCCAGCAGCCTTTGGTCGGGTTCTAATGAAAAACTGTTTTTT. This codes for CASSLWSGSNEKLFF.

This chain connects TRBV11-2 to TRBJ2-3, with 7 bases lining up with TRBD1. Germline CDR1 and CDR2: SGHAT and FQNNGV. V lost 6 bases and J lost 6; bases outside the gene matches: 6. The CDR3 has 13 amino acids. CDR3 loop: CASRAGGGDTQYF. CDR3 coding DNA: TGTGCCAGCAGGGCAGGGGGTGGGGATACGCAGTATTTT.

This clone has a handful of counts. The chain has TRBV5-1 and TRBJ2-7; D unclear. CDR1 and CDR2 from the germline V gene are SGHRS and YFSETQ. CDR3 length: 13 amino acids. The germline V and J ends were trimmed by 0 bases and 6 bases, with 10 bases remaining between them. CDR3 nucleotides: TGCGCCAGCAGCTTGGTTCTGGGCGCCGAGCAGTACTTC. Translation gives CASSLVLGAEQYF.

The chain combines TRBV18 with TRBJ2-3; D unclear. Germline lookup yields CDR1 KGHSH and CDR2 LQKENI. The CDR3 has 14 residues. Trimming removed 5 bases at V and 2 bases at J, with 11 bases between. This CDR3 is CASSSRDTTDTQYF. DNA of the CDR3: TGTGCCAGCTCATCCCGAGACACCACAGATACGCAGTATTTT.

The rearrangement joins TRBV7-6 to TRBJ2-6; D remains unclear. Germline V gives CDR1 SGHVS, CDR2 FNYEAQ. The CDR3 sequence is 14 residues long. The V end was cut by 5 bases, the J end by 2 bases, with 7 bases between. The CDR3 coding sequence is TGTGCCAGCAGCCAAGACACTGGGGCCAACGTCCTGACTTTC. It is translated as CASSQDTGANVLTF.

V and J are TRBV7-9 and TRBJ2-7; 16 bases align to TRBD2. Losses at the gene ends were 5 bases for V and 4 bases for J; bases not matched to a gene: 8. The CDR3 loop spans 17 amino acids. Germline V gene lookup returns CDR1 SEHNR and CDR2 FQNEAQ (reference sequence). The DNA for the CDR3 is TGTGCCAGCAGCCCAAGGGGACTAGCGGGAGGGTTATACGAGCAGTACTTC. It specifies CASSPRGLAGGLYEQYF.

This clone was seen only a few times. The DNA of the CDR3 is TGTGCCAGCAGTGTAGACCGGGACAGAGTCTACGAGCAGTACTTC. Translated, it gives CASSVDRDRVYEQYF. V is TRBV6-5 and J is TRBJ2-7; 7 bases agree with TRBD1. CDR1 is MNHEY, CDR2 SVGAGI, per germline. V was clipped by 5 bases and J by 3 bases; unmatched bases: 10. The CDR3 runs 15 residues.

This rearrangement joins TRBV7-9 to TRBJ2-1; TRBD1 aligns across 12 bases. The CDR3 spans 15 residues. CDR1 SEHNR and CDR2 FQNEAQ come from the germline V gene (reference sequence). With V trimmed by 5 bases and J by 10 bases, 9 bases remained unmatched. Here the CDR3 DNA reads TGTGCCAGCAGCCGGGACAGGGGGCAAGTGAACGAGCAGTTCTTC. It encodes CASSRDRGQVNEQFF.

This chain connects TRBV5-6 to TRBJ1-2; no definite D call. CDR3 length: 13 residues. V gave up 0 bases and J gave up 6 bases, with 9 bases separating them. Germline V lookup: CDR1 SGHDT, CDR2 YYEEEE. The CDR3 sequence: CASSLGFAHGYTF. CDR3 in DNA: TGTGCCAGCAGCTTGGGGTTCGCGCATGGCTACACCTTC.

The rearrangement uses TRBV5-1 and TRBJ1-2; weak D call: TRBD1 (6 bases). The germline V gene encodes CDR1 SGHRS and CDR2 YFSETQ. The CDR3 is 15 residues long. Trimming removed 0 bases at V and 2 bases at J, with 11 bases between. The CDR3, as DNA: TGCGCCAGCAGCTTGGTACAGGGTGGAAACTATGGCTACACCTTC. Encoded protein: CASSLVQGGNYGYTF.

The CDR3 is CASRKQGTHSYEQYF. DNA for the CDR3: TGTGCCAGCAGGAAGCAGGGGACGCACTCCTACGAGCAGTACTTC. The chain uses TRBV27 and TRBJ2-7; the D gene is possibly TRBD1 (6 bases). This CDR3 has 15 amino acids. Deletions cut 6 bases from V and 0 bases from J, with 15 bases between. CDR1 MNHEY and CDR2 SMNVEV come from the germline V gene (reference sequence).

V is TRBV5-1 and J is TRBJ2-7; 7 nucleotides match TRBD1. V shed 1 base and J 7 bases; nucleotides not matched to a gene: 14. CDR1 and CDR2 from the germline V gene are SGHRS and YFSETQ. This CDR3 is built from 16 residues. The CDR3 spells CASSLNPPRQGLEQYF. CDR3 nucleotide sequence: TGCGCCAGCAGCTTGAACCCCCCCCGACAGGGTTTAGAGCAGTACTTC.

The chain has TRBV4-1 and TRBJ2-5; 7 bases line up with TRBD2. The V and J ends lost 4 bases and 2 bases, in that order; junction bases with no gene match: 7. There are 15 residues in the CDR3. CDR1 MGHRA and CDR2 YSYEKL come from the germline V gene. CDR3 sequence reads: CASSPANGGQETQYF. The CDR3 DNA is TGCGCCAGCAGCCCAGCCAACGGGGGGCAAGAGACCCAGTACTTC.

V usage is TRBV30 and J usage is TRBJ2-7, with D possibly being TRBD2 (5 bases). This CDR3 comprises 14 residues. The germline CDR1 and CDR2 sequences are GTSNPN and SVGIG (reference sequence). The V end was cut by 2 bases, the J end by 4 bases, with 15 bases between. The CDR3 reads CAWSIIARDYEQYF. The CDR3 coding sequence is TGTGCCTGGAGTATAATAGCGAGGGATTACGAGCAGTACTTC.

J is TRBJ2-2 and V is TRBV6-6; TRBD1 might be the D (5 bases). CDR1 is MNHNY and CDR2 is SVGAGI in the germline V gene (reference sequence). The CDR3 consists of 14 residues. Trimming left V 0 bases short and J 6 bases short, with 8 bases between. For the CDR3, the DNA is TGTGCCAGCAGTTACTCAGGGGTCCCCGGGGAGCTGTTTTTT. It encodes CASSYSGVPGELFF.

The rearrangement uses TRBV10-3 and TRBJ1-5; perhaps TRBD1 as D (5 bases). The germline V and J ends were trimmed by 4 bases and 5 bases, with 27 bases remaining between them. The CDR3 is 19 residues long. CDR1 ENHRY and CDR2 SYGVKD come from the germline V gene. DNA of the CDR3: TGTGCCATCAGTGCTTCTCTGCCCAGGGTACTTTTTACTCATCAGCCCCAGCATTTT. This encodes CAISASLPRVLFTHQPQHF.

J is TRBJ1-3 and V is TRBV7-9; D gene ambiguous. Germline assignment: CDR1 SEHNR and CDR2 FQNEAQ (reference sequence). The CDR3 runs 16 residues. Trimming stripped 1 base from V and 0 bases from J, with 10 bases between. The CDR3 is CASSLGSGGSGNTIYF. As DNA, the CDR3 is TGTGCCAGCAGCTTAGGGTCAGGTGGCTCTGGAAACACCATATATTTT.

V and J are TRBV7-9 and TRBJ1-2, with unresolved D. V lost 1 base to trimming and J lost 8 bases, with 8 bases between them. Germline V gene lookup returns CDR1 SEHNR and CDR2 FQNEAQ (reference sequence). The CDR3 sequence is 12 residues long. The CDR3 reads CASSLGFGGYTF. CDR3 coding DNA: TGTGCCAGCAGCTTAGGATTTGGCGGCTACACCTTC. Full variable domain (rest looked up from reference TRBV7-9 and TRBJ1-2): DTGVSQNPRHKITKRGQNVTFRCDPISEHNRLYWYRQTLGQGPEFLTYFQNEAQLEKSRLLSDRFSAERPKGSFSTLEIQRTEQGDSAMYLCASSLGFGGYTFGSGTRLTVV.

The chain joins TRBV4-2 to TRBJ1-2, with D uncertain. The germline gives CDR1 LGHNA, CDR2 YNFKEQ. The CDR3 spans 16 residues. V was cut by 4 bases and J by 0 bases, with 15 bases left in between. The CDR3 reads CASSRDPTGANYGYTF. For the CDR3, the DNA is TGTGCCAGCAGCCGCGACCCGACCGGAGCTAACTATGGCTACACCTTC.